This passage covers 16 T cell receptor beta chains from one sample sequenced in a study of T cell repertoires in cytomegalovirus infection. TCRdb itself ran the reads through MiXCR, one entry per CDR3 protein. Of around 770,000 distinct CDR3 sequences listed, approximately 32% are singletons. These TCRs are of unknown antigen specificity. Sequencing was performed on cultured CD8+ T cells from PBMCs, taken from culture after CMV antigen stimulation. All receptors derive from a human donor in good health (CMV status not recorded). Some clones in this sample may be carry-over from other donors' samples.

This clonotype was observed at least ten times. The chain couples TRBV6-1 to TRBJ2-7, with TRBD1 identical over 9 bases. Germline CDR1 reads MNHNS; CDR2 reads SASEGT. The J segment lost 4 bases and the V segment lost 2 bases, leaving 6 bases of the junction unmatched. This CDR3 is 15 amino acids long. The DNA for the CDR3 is TGTGCCAGCAGTGAAATTGGTGGACAGGGGTACGAGCAGTACTTC. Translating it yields CASSEIGGQGYEQYF.

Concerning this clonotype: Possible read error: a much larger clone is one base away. CDR3 sequence (DNA): TGTGCCAGCAGTTTGAGGCCAGTCAGGCATGAGACCCAGTACTTC. It yields the protein CASSLRPVRHETQYF. The J gene is TRBJ2-5, the V gene TRBV12-3 or TRBV12-4, with no clear D. The ends were cut back, 3 bases at V and 5 bases at J, with 16 bases in the middle. This CDR3 has 15 residues.

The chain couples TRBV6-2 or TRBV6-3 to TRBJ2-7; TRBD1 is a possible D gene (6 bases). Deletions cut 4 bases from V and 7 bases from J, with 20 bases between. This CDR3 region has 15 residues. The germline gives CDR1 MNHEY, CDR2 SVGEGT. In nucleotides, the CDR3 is TGTGCCAGCAGTTCCGTTCTAGGGGGTTTGAGAGAGCAGTACGTC. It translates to CASSSVLGGLREQYV.

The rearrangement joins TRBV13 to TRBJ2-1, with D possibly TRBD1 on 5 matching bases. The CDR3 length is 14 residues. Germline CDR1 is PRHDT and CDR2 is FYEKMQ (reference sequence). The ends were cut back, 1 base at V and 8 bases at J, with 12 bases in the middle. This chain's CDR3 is CASSLESLGHEQFF. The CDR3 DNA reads TGTGCCAGCAGCTTAGAGAGTTTGGGGCATGAGCAGTTCTTC.

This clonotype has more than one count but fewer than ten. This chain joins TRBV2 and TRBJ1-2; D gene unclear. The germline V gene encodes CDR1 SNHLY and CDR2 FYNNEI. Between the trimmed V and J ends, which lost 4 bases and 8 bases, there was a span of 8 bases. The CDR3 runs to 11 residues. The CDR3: CASSVSVGYTF. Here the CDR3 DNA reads TGTGCCAGCAGTGTATCGGTCGGCTACACCTTC.

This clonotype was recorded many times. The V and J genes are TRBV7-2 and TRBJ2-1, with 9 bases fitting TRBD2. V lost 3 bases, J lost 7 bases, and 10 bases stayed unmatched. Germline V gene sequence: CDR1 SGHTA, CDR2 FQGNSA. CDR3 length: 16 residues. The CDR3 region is CASSLKAGGTGNEQFF. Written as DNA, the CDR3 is TGTGCCAGCAGCTTGAAAGCGGGGGGCACCGGAAATGAGCAGTTCTTC.

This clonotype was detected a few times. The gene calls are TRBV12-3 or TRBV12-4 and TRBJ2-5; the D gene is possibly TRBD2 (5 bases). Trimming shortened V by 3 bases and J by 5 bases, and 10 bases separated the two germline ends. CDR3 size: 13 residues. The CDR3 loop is CASSLELAETQYF. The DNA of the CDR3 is TGTGCCAGCAGTTTGGAGCTAGCCGAGACCCAGTACTTC.

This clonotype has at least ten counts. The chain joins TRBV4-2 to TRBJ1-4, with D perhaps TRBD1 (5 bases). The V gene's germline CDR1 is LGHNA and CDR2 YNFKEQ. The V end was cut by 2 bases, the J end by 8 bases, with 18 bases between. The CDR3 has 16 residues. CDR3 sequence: CASSQLSGPGGEKLFF. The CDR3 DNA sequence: TGTGCCAGCAGCCAACTCTCGGGGCCCGGAGGGGAAAAACTGTTTTTT.

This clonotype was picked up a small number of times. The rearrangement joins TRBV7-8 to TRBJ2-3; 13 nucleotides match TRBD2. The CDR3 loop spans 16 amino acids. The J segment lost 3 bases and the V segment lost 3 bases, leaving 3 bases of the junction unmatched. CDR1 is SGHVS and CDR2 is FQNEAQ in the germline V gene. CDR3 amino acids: CASSLLGLAGTDTQYF. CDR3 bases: TGTGCCAGCAGCTTGTTGGGACTAGCGGGAACAGATACGCAGTATTTT.

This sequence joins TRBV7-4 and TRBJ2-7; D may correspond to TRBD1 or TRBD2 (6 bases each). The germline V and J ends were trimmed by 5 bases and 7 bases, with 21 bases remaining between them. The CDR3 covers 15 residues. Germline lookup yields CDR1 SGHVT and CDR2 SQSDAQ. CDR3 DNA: TGTGCCAGCAGCCCAAAGGGGGGTACAGGGATTGAGCAGTACTTC. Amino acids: CASSPKGGTGIEQYF. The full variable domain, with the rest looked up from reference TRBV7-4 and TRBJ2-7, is GAGVSQSPRYKVAKRGRDVALRCDSISGHVTLYWYRQTLGQGSEVLTYSQSDAQRDKSGRPSGRFSAERPERSVSTLKIQRTEQGDSAVYLCASSPKGGTGIEQYFGPGTRLTVT.

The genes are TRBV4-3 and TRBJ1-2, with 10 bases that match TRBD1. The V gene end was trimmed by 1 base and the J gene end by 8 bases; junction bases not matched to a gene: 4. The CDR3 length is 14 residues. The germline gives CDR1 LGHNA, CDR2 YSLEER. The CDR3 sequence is CASSQGGQGEGYTF. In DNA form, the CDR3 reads TGCGCCAGCAGCCAAGGTGGACAGGGGGAGGGCTACACCTTC.

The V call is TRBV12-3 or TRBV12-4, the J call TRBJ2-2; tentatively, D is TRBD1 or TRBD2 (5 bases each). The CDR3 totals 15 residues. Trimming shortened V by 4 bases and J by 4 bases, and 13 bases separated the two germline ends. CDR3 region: CASSSSGTPTGELFF. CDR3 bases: TGTGCCAGCAGTTCCTCGGGGACCCCCACCGGGGAGCTGTTTTTT.

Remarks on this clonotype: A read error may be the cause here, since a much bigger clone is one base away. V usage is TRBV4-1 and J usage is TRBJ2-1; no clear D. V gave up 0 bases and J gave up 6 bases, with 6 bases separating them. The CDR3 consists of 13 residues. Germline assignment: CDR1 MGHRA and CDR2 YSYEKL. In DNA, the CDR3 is TGCGCCAGCAGCCAAGAGGGGTTCAATGAGCAGTTCTTC. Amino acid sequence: CASSQEGFNEQFF.

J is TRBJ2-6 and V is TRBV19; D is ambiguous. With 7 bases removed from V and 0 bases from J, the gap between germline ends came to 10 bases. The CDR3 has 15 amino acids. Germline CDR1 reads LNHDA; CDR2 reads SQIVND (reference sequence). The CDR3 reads CASTADLSGANVLTF. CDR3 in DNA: TGTGCCAGTACAGCAGACCTCTCTGGGGCCAACGTCCTGACTTTC.

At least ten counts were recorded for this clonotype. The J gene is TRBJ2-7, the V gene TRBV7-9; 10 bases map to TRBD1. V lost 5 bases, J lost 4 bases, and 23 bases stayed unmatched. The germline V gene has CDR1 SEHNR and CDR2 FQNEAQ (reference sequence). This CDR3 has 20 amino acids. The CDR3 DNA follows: TGTGCCAGCAGCCCCACCGATCCGGCCCCGGACAGGGGGAGTAAGTACGAGCAGTACTTC. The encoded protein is CASSPTDPAPDRGSKYEQYF.

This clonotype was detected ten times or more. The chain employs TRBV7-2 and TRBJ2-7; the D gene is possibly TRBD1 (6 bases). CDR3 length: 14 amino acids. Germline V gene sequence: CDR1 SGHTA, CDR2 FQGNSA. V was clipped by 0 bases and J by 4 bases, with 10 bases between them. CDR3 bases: TGTGCCAGCAGCTTAGCGGACAGTTATTACGAGCAGTACGTC. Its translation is CASSLADSYYEQYV.